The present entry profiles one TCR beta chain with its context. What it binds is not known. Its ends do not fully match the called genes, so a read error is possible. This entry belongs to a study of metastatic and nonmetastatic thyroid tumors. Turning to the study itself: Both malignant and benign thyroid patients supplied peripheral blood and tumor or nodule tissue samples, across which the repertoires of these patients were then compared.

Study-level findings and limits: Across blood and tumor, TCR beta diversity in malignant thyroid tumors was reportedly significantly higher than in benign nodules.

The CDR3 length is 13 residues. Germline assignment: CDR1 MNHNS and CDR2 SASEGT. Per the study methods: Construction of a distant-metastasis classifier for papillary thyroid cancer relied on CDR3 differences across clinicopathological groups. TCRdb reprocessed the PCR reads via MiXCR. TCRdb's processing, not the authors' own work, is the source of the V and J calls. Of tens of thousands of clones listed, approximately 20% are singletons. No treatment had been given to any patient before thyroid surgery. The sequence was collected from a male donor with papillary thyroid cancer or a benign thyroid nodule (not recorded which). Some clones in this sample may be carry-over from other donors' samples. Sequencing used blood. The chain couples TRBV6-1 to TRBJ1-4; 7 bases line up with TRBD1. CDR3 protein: CASSRQGNEKLSF. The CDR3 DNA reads TGTGCCAGCAGTAGACAGGGAAATGAAAAACTGTCTTTT.